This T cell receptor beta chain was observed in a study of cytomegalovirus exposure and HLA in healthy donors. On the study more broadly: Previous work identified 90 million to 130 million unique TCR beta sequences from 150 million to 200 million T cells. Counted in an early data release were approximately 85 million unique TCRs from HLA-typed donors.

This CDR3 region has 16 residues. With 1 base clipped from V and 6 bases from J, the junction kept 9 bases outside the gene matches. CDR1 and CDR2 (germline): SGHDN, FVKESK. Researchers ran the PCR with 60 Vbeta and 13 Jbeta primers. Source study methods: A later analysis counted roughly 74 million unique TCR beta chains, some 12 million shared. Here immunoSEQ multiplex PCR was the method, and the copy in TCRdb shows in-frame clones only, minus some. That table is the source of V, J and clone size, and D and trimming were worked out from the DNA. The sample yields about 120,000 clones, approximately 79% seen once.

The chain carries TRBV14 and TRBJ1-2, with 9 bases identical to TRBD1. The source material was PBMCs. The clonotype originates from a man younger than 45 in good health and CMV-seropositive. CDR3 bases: TGTGCCAGCAGCCAAGTAATTACAGGGGGCGCGGATGGCTACACCTTC. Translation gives CASSQVITGGADGYTF.